This T cell receptor (beta chain) was captured in a study of blood T cell repertoires in COVID-19. The CDR3 has 14 amino acids. The germline V gene has CDR1 LGHNA and CDR2 YNFKEQ. V was trimmed by 4 bases and J by 4 bases, leaving 13 bases between them. Repertoires were generated with immunoSEQ multiplex PCR, while TCRdb's copy carries only in-frame clones and drops some. The profile covers just under 80,000 clones, with around 83% appearing a single time and around a third taken by the ten largest. The specimen sequenced was peripheral blood. The clonotype was recovered from a woman in her 70s with acute or convalescent COVID-19. The chain is built from TRBV4-2 and TRBJ1-2, with a weak D call TRBD1 (5 bases). The CDR3 DNA sequence: TGTGCCAGCAGCCCCTCCGGGGGGGTCTATGGCTACACCTTC. Encoded protein: CASSPSGGVYGYTF.